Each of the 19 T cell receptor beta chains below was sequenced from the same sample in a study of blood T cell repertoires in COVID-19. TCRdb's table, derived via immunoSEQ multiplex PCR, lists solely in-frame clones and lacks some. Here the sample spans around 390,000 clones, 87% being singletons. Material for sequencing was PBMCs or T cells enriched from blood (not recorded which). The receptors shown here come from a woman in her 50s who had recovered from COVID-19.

The CDR3: CASSLQGAINQPQHF. CDR3 sequence (DNA): TGTGCCAGCAGTTTGCAGGGGGCAATCAATCAGCCCCAGCATTTT. The chain uses TRBV28 and TRBJ1-5; 8 nucleotides align to TRBD1. V trimming: 3 bases; J trimming: 3 bases; junction bases outside the gene matches: 4. The germline CDR1 and CDR2 sequences are MDHEN and SYDVKM. The CDR3 is 15 amino acids.

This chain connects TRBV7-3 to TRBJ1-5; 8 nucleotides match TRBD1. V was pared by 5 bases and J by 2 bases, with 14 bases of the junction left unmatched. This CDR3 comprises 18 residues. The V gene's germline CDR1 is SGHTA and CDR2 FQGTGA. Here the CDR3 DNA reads TGTGCCAGCAGCGGAGTGGGTTGGCCAGGGGGCTGCAATCAGCCCCAGCATTTT. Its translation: CASSGVGWPGGCNQPQHF.

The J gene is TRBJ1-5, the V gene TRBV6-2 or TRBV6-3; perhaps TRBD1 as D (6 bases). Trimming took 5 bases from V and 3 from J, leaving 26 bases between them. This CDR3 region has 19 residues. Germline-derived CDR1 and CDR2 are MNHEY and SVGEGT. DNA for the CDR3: TGTGCCAGCAGTGACCAACCGGGACAAGCTGGATCGATCAATCAGCCCCAGCATTTT. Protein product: CASSDQPGQAGSINQPQHF.

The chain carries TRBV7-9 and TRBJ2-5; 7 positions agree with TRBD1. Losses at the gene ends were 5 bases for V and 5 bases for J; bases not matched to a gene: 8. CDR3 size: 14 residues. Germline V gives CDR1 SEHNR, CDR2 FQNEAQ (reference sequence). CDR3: CASSQTGLVETQYF. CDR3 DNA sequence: TGTGCCAGCAGCCAGACAGGGTTGGTGGAGACCCAGTACTTC. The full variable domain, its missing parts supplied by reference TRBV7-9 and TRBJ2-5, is DTGVSQNPRHKITKRGQNVTFRCDPISEHNRLYWYRQTLGQGPEFLTYFQNEAQLEKSRLLSDRFSAERPKGSFSTLEIQRTEQGDSAMYLCASSQTGLVETQYFGPGTRLLVL.

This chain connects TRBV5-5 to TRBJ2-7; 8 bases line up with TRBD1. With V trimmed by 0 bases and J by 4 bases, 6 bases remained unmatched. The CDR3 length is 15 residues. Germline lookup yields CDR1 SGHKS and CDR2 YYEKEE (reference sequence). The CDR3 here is CASSLAGTGSYEQYF. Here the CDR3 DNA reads TGTGCCAGCAGCTTGGCCGGGACAGGATCATACGAGCAGTACTTC.

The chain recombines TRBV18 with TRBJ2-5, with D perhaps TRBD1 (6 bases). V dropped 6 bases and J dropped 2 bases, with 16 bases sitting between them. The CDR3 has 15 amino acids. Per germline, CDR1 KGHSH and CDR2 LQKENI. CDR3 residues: CASSINSGQQETQYF. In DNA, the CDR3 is TGTGCCAGCTCCATAAACTCCGGACAGCAAGAGACCCAGTACTTC.

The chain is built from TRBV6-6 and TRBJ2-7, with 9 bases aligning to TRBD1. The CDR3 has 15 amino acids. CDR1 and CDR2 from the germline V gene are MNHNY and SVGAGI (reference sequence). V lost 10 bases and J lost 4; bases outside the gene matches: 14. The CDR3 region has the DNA TGTGCCACTCAACCACTCCGGGACAGGGTATACGAGCAGTACTTC. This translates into CATQPLRDRVYEQYF.

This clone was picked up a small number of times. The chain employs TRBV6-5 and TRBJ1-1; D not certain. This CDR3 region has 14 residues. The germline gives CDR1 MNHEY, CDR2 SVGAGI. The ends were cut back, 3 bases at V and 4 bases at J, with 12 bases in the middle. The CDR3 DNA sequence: TGTGCCAGCAGTTATGGGAGGGAAGGCACTGAAGCTTTCTTT. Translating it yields CASSYGREGTEAFF.

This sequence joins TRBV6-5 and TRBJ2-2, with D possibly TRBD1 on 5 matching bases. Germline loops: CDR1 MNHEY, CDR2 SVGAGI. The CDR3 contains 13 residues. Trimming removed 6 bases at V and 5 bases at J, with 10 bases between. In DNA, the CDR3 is TGTGCCAGCAGGGGGCTGGTGACCGGGGAGCTGTTTTTT. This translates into CASRGLVTGELFF.

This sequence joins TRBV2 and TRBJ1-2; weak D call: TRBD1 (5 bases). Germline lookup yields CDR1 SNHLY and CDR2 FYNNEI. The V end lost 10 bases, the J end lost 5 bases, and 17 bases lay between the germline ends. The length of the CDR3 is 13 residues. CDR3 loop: CATLGRNLYGYTF. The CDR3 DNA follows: TGTGCCACGCTGGGGCGGAACCTATATGGCTACACCTTC.

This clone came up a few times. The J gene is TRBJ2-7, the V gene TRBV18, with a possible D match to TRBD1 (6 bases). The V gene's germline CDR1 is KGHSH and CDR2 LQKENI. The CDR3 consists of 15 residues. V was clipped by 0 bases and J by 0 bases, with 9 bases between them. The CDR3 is CASSPPLGASYEQYF. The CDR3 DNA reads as TGTGCCAGCTCACCACCCTTGGGGGCCTCCTACGAGCAGTACTTC. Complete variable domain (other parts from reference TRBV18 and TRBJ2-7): NAGVMQNPRHLVRRRGQEARLRCSPMKGHSHVYWYRQLPEEGLKFMVYLQKENIIDESGMPKERFSAEFPKEGPSILRIQQVVRGDSAAYFCASSPPLGASYEQYFGPGTRLTVT.

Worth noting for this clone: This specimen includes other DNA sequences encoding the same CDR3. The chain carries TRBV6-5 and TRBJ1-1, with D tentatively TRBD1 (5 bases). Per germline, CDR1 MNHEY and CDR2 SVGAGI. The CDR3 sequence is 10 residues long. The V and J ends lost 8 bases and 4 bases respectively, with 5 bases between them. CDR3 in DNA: TGTGCCAGCCAGGGCACTGAAGCTTTCTTT. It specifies CASQGTEAFF.

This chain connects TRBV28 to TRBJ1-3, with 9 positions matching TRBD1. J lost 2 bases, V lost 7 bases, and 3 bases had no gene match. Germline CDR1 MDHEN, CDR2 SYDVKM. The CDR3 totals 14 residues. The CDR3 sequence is CASITGGAGNTIYF. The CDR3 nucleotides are TGTGCCAGCATTACAGGGGGCGCTGGAAACACCATATATTTT. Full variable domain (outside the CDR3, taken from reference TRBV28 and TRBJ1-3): DVKVTQSSRYLVKRTGEKVFLECVQDMDHENMFWYRQDPGLGLRLIYFSYDVKMKEKGDIPEGYSVSREKKERFSLILESASTNQTSMYLCASITGGAGNTIYFGEGSWLTVV.

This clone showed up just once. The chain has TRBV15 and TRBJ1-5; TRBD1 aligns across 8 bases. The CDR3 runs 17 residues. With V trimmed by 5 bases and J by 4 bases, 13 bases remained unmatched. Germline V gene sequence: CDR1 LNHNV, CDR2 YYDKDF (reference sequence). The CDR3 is CATSSIRDRIQNQPQHF. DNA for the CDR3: TGTGCCACCAGCTCAATCCGGGACAGGATTCAGAATCAGCCCCAGCATTTT.

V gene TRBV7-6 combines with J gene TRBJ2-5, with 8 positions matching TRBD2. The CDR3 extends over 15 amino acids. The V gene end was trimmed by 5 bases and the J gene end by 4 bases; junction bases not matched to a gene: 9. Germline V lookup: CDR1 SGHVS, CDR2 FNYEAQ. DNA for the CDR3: TGTGCCAGCAGCCCAGGAAGCGGGGGCGGAGAGACCCAGTACTTC. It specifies CASSPGSGGGETQYF.

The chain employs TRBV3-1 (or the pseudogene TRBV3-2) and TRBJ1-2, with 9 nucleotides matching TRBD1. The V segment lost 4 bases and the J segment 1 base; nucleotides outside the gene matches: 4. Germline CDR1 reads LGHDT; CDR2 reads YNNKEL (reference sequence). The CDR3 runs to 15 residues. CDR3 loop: CASSRGQGINYGYTF. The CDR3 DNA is TGTGCCAGCAGCCGGGGACAGGGAATTAACTATGGCTACACCTTC.

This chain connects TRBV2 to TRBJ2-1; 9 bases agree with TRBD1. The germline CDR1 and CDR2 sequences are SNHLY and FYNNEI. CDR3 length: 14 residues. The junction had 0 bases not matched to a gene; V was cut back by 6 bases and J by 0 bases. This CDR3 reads CASRDRGSYNEQFF. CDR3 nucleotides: TGTGCCAGCAGGGACAGGGGCTCCTACAATGAGCAGTTCTTC. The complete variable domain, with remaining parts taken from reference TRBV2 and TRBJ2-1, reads EPEVTQTPSHQVTQMGQEVILRCVPISNHLYFYWYRQILGQKVEFLVSFYNNEISEKSEIFDDQFSVERPDGSNFTLKIRSTKLEDSAMYFCASRDRGSYNEQFFGPGTRLTVL.

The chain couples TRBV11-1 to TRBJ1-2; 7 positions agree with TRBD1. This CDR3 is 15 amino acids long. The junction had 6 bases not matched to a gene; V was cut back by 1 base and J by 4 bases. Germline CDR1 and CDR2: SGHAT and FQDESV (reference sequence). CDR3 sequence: CASSLGSGTAYGYTF. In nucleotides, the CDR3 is TGTGCCAGCAGCTTAGGGTCCGGGACAGCCTATGGCTACACCTTC.

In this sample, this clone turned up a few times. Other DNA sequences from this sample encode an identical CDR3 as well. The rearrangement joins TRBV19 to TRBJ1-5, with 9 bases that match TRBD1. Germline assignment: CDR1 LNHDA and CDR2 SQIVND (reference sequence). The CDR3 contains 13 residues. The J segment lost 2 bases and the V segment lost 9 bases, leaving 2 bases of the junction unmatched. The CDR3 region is CASRDRGNQPQHF. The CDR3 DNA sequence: TGTGCCAGCCGGGACAGGGGCAATCAGCCCCAGCATTTT. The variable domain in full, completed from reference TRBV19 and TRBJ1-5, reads DGGITQSPKYLFRKEGQNVTLSCEQNLNHDAMYWYRQDPGQGLRLIYYSQIVNDFQKGDIAEGYSVSREKKESFPLTVTSAQKNPTAFYLCASRDRGNQPQHFGDGTRLSIL.